The 26 T cell receptor beta chains presented below share a single source sample, sequenced in a study of spatial heterogeneity in lung cancer. TCRdb re-called the 5' RACE reads through MiXCR, storing one row per CDR3 protein. The sample includes 45,000 to 55,000 distinct CDR3 sequences, 10% to 15% of them seen just once. Time point in this sample: blood at routine non-recurrence follow-up after resection. The sample was PBMCs, taken at follow-up. The receptors were sampled from a male donor with early-stage non-small cell lung cancer.

This clonotype has ten or more counts. The DNA of the CDR3 is TGCAGTGCTCCGAGTGAGAACACTGAAGCTTTCTTT. It specifies CSAPSENTEAFF. The chain joins TRBV20-1 to TRBJ1-1; D unresolved. Trimming shortened V by 5 bases and J by 1 base, and 8 bases separated the two germline ends. This CDR3 has 12 residues. CDR1 and CDR2 (germline): DFQATT, SNEGSKA (reference sequence).

This clonotype was picked up many times. The rearrangement uses TRBV14 and TRBJ2-1; tentatively, D is TRBD2 (6 bases). The germline CDR1 and CDR2 sequences are SGHDN and FVKESK. This CDR3 spans 18 amino acids. V was trimmed by 0 bases and J by 2 bases, leaving 17 bases between them. CDR3 bases: TGTGCCAGCAGCCAAGAAGAATGCTCGGGACTCACCTACAATGAGCAGTTCTTC. Amino acid sequence: CASSQEECSGLTYNEQFF.

This clonotype was detected ten times or more. The chain has TRBV20-1 and TRBJ1-2; weak D call: TRBD1 (5 bases). Trimming took 6 bases from V and 6 from J, leaving 11 bases between them. There are 11 residues in the CDR3. In germline, CDR1 is DFQATT, CDR2 SNEGSKA (reference sequence). The CDR3: CSAEDSDGYTF. Here the CDR3 DNA reads TGCAGTGCGGAAGACAGCGATGGCTACACCTTC.

This clonotype qualifies as large (0.1 to 1%). The J gene is TRBJ1-2, the V gene TRBV14; possible D gene TRBD1, 5 bases. The germline CDR1 and CDR2 sequences are SGHDN and FVKESK. Between the trimmed V and J ends, which lost 3 bases and 6 bases, there was a span of 8 bases. The CDR3 runs 12 residues. CDR3 coding DNA: TGTGCCAGCAGCCAGGGGGGGGATGGCTACACCTTC. This codes for CASSQGGDGYTF.

This clonotype has a count of ten or more. V and J are TRBV29-1 and TRBJ1-2; D is undetermined. In germline, CDR1 is SQVTM, CDR2 ANQGSEA. Trimming removed 4 bases at V and 5 bases at J, with 17 bases between. The CDR3 contains 14 residues. DNA of the CDR3: TGCAGCGTTGCGCGGCAGCCCCGCGGGTATGGCTACACCTTC. This gives the protein CSVARQPRGYGYTF.

This chain connects TRBV5-1 to TRBJ2-1, with unresolved D. The CDR3 extends over 13 amino acids. Germline-derived CDR1 and CDR2 are SGHRS and YFSETQ. Trimming took 7 bases from V and 0 from J, leaving 8 bases between them. The CDR3 is CASGRFSYNEQFF. The DNA of the CDR3 is TGCGCCAGCGGCCGCTTCTCCTACAATGAGCAGTTCTTC.

A few counts support this clonotype. CDR3 amino acids: CASSYASGPSYEQYF. For the CDR3, the DNA is TGTGCCAGCAGTTACGCTAGCGGACCTTCCTACGAGCAGTACTTC. The rearrangement links TRBV6-5 to TRBJ2-7; 7 nucleotides line up with TRBD2. V was pared by 2 bases and J by 1 base, with 5 bases of the junction left unmatched. Germline loops: CDR1 MNHEY, CDR2 SVGAGI. The CDR3 loop spans 15 amino acids.

This clonotype appeared many times. The genes are TRBV18 and TRBJ1-1; no clear D gene. Germline V gene data show CDR1 as KGHSH and CDR2 as LQKENI. Between the trimmed V and J ends, which lost 3 bases and 4 bases, there was a span of 6 bases. This CDR3 comprises 12 residues. CDR3 sequence: CASSPEGTEAFF. CDR3 nucleotides: TGTGCCAGCTCACCCGAGGGCACTGAAGCTTTCTTT.

This clonotype was counted between two and nine times. This chain connects TRBV12-3 or TRBV12-4 to TRBJ2-7, with D unresolved. With 3 bases removed from V and 5 bases from J, the gap between germline ends came to 11 bases. The CDR3 runs to 13 residues. CDR3 DNA sequence: TGTGCCAGCAGTTTCGATTTTCCCCACGAGCAGTACTTC. Its translation: CASSFDFPHEQYF.

Notes on this clonotype: One end of the junction fails to match germline, which may point to a read error. This sequence joins TRBV3-1 and TRBJ2-5, with D unresolved. Germline V gene data show CDR1 as LGHDT and CDR2 as YNNKEL (reference sequence). The CDR3 contains 14 residues. The CDR3 sequence is CASCQDSQPETQYF. DNA of the CDR3: TGTGCCAGCTGCCAAGATTCTCAACCAGAGACCCAGTACTTC.

Points on this clonotype: This may come from a read error, since a much larger clone is one base off. The chain links TRBV5-6 to TRBJ2-1, with 7 bases matching TRBD1. The CDR3 is 14 residues long. The germline V gene encodes CDR1 SGHDT and CDR2 YYEEEE. The CDR3: CVSSLGQIYNEQFF. Here the CDR3 DNA reads TGTGTCAGCAGCTTGGGACAGATCTACAATGAGCAGTTCTTC. The whole variable domain, remainder taken from reference TRBV5-6 and TRBJ2-1, is DAGVTQSPTHLIKTRGQQVTLRCSPKSGHDTVSWYQQALGQGPQFIFQYYEEEERQRGNFPDRFSGHQFPNYSSELNVNALLLGDSALYLCVSSLGQIYNEQFFGPGTRLTVL.

The CDR3 DNA is TGTGCCTGGAGTTCAAAGAGCGGGAGCTACAATGAGCAGTTCTTC. Translation: CAWSSKSGSYNEQFF. J is TRBJ2-1 and V is TRBV30; 8 positions match TRBD2. The CDR3 runs to 15 residues. Trimming took 2 bases from V and 3 from J; bases not matched to a gene: 6. Germline-derived CDR1 and CDR2 are GTSNPN and SVGIG (reference sequence).

This clonotype has ten or more counts. The chain is built from TRBV28 and TRBJ2-7; 8 nucleotides agree with TRBD1. V gave up 8 bases and J gave up 3 bases; unmatched junction bases: 6. The CDR3 contains 13 residues. Germline lookup yields CDR1 MDHEN and CDR2 SYDVKM. The CDR3 protein is CASCSGQDYEQYF. CDR3 coding DNA: TGTGCCAGCTGCTCGGGACAGGACTACGAGCAGTACTTC.

This clonotype was observed a few times. This rearrangement joins TRBV15 to TRBJ2-7; tentatively, D is TRBD1 or TRBD2 (5 bases each). CDR1 is LNHNV and CDR2 is YYDKDF in the germline V gene (reference sequence). The V end lost 0 bases, the J end lost 1 base, and 10 bases lay between the germline ends. The CDR3 has 15 residues. CDR3 coding DNA: TGTGCCACCAGCAGAGATATGGGGGAGTCCTACGAGCAGTACTTC. Residues: CATSRDMGESYEQYF.

This clonotype was found many times. CDR3 residues: CASSLASVSYEQYF. Written as DNA, the CDR3 is TGTGCCAGCAGCTTAGCAAGTGTCTCCTACGAGCAGTACTTC. This rearrangement joins TRBV7-2 to TRBJ2-7; no clear D gene. CDR3 size: 14 residues. Per the germline V gene, CDR1 is SGHTA and CDR2 is FQGNSA. Trimming took off 0 bases at V and 0 bases at J, with 6 bases between the two ends.

This clonotype showed up just a few times. The V and J genes are TRBV5-1 and TRBJ2-7; 9 nucleotides line up with TRBD1. The CDR3 has 15 residues. V lost 4 bases and J lost 6; bases outside the gene matches: 11. CDR1 and CDR2 (germline): SGHRS, YFSETQ. The CDR3 DNA reads as TGCGCCAGCAGCCCCCCCGGGACAGGGATGCCCGAGCAGTACTTC. Protein product: CASSPPGTGMPEQYF. Variable domain in full (rest from reference TRBV5-1 and TRBJ2-7): KAGVTQTPRYLIKTRGQQVTLSCSPISGHRSVSWYQQTPGQGLQFLFEYFSETQRNKGNFPGRFSGRQFSNSRSEMNVSTLELGDSALYLCASSPPGTGMPEQYFGPGTRLTVT.

A few counts support this clonotype. The rearrangement uses TRBV15 and TRBJ1-6; 9 nucleotides agree with TRBD1. Germline assignment: CDR1 LNHNV and CDR2 YYDKDF (reference sequence). This CDR3 contains 15 residues. V gave up 7 bases and J gave up 6 bases; unmatched junction bases: 7. The DNA of the CDR3 is TGTGCCACCAACCCCGGGACAGGGAGTAATTCACCCCTCCACTTT. It codes for CATNPGTGSNSPLHF.

This clonotype was detected many times. The chain joins TRBV29-1 to TRBJ1-1, with D possibly matching TRBD1 (6 bases). Germline lookup yields CDR1 SQVTM and CDR2 ANQGSEA. Deletions cut 7 bases from V and 0 bases from J, with 12 bases between. The CDR3 is 13 residues long. The CDR3 DNA reads TGCAGCGCTGGACAGACAATGAACACTGAAGCTTTCTTT. Amino acid sequence: CSAGQTMNTEAFF. The full variable domain, completed using reference TRBV29-1 and TRBJ1-1, is SAVISQKPSRDICQRGTSLTIQCQVDSQVTMMFWYRQQPGQSLTLIATANQGSEATYESGFVIDKFPISRPNLTFSTLTVSNMSPEDSSIYLCSAGQTMNTEAFFGQGTRLTVV.

This clonotype was counted between two and nine times. This chain connects TRBV12-2 to TRBJ2-3; the tabulated D call, TRBD2, remains unverified against the DNA. TRBV12-2 is noted as a pseudogene. CDR3 length: 15 amino acids. In DNA form, the CDR3 reads TGTGCAAGTCGCTTCTTGACTAGGGGGGAGGATACGCAGTATTTT. It yields the protein CASRFLTRGEDTQYF.

The J gene is TRBJ2-1, the V gene TRBV28; maybe TRBD2 (5 bases). This CDR3 has 17 residues. Trimming took off 3 bases at V and 4 bases at J, with 19 bases between the two ends. Germline CDR1 MDHEN, CDR2 SYDVKM. The CDR3 coding sequence is TGTGCCAGCAGTTTGCCCGGTCTAGCCGTGAGGTACAATGAGCAGTTCTTC. Translation: CASSLPGLAVRYNEQFF. Complete variable domain (other parts from reference TRBV28 and TRBJ2-1): DVKVTQSSRYLVKRTGEKVFLECVQDMDHENMFWYRQDPGLGLRLIYFSYDVKMKEKGDIPEGYSVSREKKERFSLILESASTNQTSMYLCASSLPGLAVRYNEQFFGPGTRLTVL.

The rearrangement uses TRBV20-1 and TRBJ1-6, with 7 bases aligning to TRBD1. After removal of 0 bases from V and 6 bases from J, the junction contained 5 bases not matched to a gene. Germline V gene lookup returns CDR1 DFQATT and CDR2 SNEGSKA (reference sequence). This CDR3 spans 15 amino acids. The CDR3: CSARDQNRGNSPLHF. CDR3 DNA: TGCAGTGCTAGAGATCAGAACAGGGGTAATTCACCCCTCCACTTT.

This clonotype occurred many times. The chain employs TRBV11-1 and TRBJ2-1; tentatively, D is TRBD2 (5 bases). The CDR3 totals 14 residues. Germline V gives CDR1 SGHAT, CDR2 FQDESV (reference sequence). Deletions cut 1 base from V and 5 bases from J, with 9 bases between. The CDR3 sequence: CASSLVLAHNEQFF. As DNA, the CDR3 is TGTGCCAGCAGCTTAGTCCTAGCCCACAATGAGCAGTTCTTC.

The V call is TRBV7-9, the J call TRBJ2-7; TRBD1 is a possible D gene (6 bases). This CDR3 region has 13 residues. Trimming shortened V by 10 bases and J by 1 base, and 14 bases separated the two germline ends. CDR1 is SEHNR, CDR2 FQNEAQ, per germline (reference sequence). In DNA, the CDR3 is TGTGCCATCGTACAGGGCCCTTCCTACGAGCAGTACTTC. Its translation: CAIVQGPSYEQYF.

The chain links TRBV6-2 or TRBV6-3 to TRBJ1-6; maybe TRBD1 (6 bases). The germline V gene encodes CDR1 MNHEY and CDR2 SVGEGT. The CDR3 runs 15 residues. Trimming took off 5 bases at V and 7 bases at J, with 15 bases between the two ends. This chain's CDR3 is CASSGPGTRNSPLHF. CDR3 sequence (DNA): TGTGCCAGCAGTGGGCCCGGGACAAGAAATTCACCCCTCCACTTT.

There are many counts of this clonotype. The chain recombines TRBV20-1 with TRBJ2-7; TRBD2 aligns across 7 bases. The CDR3 loop spans 12 amino acids. CDR1 DFQATT and CDR2 SNEGSKA come from the germline V gene (reference sequence). With V trimmed by 6 bases and J by 2 bases, 4 bases remained unmatched. CDR3 protein: CSAPGTTYEQYF. CDR3 coding DNA: TGCAGTGCGCCCGGGACTACCTACGAGCAGTACTTC.

This clonotype appeared many times. V is TRBV20-1 and J is TRBJ2-3; TRBD2 aligns across 9 bases. This CDR3 is 14 amino acids long. Looked up from germline, CDR1 is DFQATT and CDR2 is SNEGSKA (reference sequence). V trimming: 6 bases; J trimming: 9 bases; junction bases outside the gene matches: 13. CDR3 nucleotides: TGCAGTGCCCTTCCCGGGACTAGCTCCTCCACGCAGTATTTT. Its translation is CSALPGTSSSTQYF.